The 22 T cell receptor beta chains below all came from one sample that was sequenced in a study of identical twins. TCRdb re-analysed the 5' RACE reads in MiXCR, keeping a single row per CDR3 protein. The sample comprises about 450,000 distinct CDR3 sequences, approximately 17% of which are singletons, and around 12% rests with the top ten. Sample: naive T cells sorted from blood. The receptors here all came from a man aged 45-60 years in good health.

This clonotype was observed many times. For the CDR3, the DNA is TGCAGTGCTAGAAGGGCTAGCGGGAGCACAGATACGCAGTATTTT. Translated, it gives CSARRASGSTDTQYF. The chain carries TRBV20-1 and TRBJ2-3; 8 positions agree with TRBD2. Germline V gene data show CDR1 as DFQATT and CDR2 as SNEGSKA (reference sequence). V gave up 2 bases and J gave up 0 bases; unmatched junction bases: 4. The CDR3 length is 15 residues.

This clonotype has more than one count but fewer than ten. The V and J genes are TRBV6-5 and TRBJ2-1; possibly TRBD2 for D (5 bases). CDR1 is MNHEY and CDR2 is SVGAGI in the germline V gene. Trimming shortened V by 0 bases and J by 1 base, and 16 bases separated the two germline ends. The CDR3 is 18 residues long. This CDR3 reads CASSYSRGFLSSYNEQFF. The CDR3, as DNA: TGTGCCAGCAGTTACTCGAGAGGGTTTCTAAGTTCCTACAATGAGCAGTTCTTC.

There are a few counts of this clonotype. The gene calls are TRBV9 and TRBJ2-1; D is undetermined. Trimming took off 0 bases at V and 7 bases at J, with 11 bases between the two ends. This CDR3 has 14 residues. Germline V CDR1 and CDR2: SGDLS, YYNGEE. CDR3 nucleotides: TGTGCCAGCAGCGTAGCGGTGGGGTGGAATGAGCAGTTCTTC. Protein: CASSVAVGWNEQFF.

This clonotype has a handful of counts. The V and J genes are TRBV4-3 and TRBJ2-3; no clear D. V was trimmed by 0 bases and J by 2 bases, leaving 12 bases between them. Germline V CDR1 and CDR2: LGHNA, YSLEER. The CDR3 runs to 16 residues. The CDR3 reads CASSQEWSLNTDTQYF. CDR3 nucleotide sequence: TGCGCCAGCAGCCAAGAGTGGAGCCTAAACACAGATACGCAGTATTTT.

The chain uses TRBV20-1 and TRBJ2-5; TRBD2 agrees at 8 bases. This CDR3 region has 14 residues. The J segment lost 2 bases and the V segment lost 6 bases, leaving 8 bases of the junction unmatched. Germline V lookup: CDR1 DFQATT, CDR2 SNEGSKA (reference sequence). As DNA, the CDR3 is TGCAGTGCCGGGAGGGTCGGGAAACAAGAGACCCAGTACTTC. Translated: CSAGRVGKQETQYF.

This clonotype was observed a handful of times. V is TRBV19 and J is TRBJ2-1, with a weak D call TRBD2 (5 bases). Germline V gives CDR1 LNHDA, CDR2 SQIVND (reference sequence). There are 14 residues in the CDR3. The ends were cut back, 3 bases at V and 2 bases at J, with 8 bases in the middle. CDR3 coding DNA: TGTGCCAGTAGTATTAGGACTCCCTACAATGAGCAGTTCTTC. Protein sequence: CASSIRTPYNEQFF.

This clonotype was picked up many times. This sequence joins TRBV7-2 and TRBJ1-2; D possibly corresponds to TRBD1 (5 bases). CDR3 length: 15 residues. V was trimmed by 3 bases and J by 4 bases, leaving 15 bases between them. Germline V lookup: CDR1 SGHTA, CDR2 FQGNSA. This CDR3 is CASSFTGDRVYGYTF. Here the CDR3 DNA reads TGTGCCAGCAGCTTTACAGGCGATCGGGTCTATGGCTACACCTTC. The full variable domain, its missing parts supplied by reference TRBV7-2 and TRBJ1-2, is GAGVSQSPSNKVTEKGKDVELRCDPISGHTALYWYRQSLGQGLEFLIYFQGNSAPDKSGLPSDRFSAERTGGSVSTLTIQRTQQEDSAVYLCASSFTGDRVYGYTFGSGTRLTVV.

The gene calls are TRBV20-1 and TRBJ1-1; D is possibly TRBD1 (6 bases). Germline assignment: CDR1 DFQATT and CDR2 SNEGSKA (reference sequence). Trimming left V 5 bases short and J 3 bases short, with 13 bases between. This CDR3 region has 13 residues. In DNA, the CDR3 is TGCAGTGCTGACAGGACAGAGGACACTGAAGCTTTCTTT. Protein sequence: CSADRTEDTEAFF.

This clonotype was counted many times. CDR3 nucleotides: TGTGCCAGCAGTTTGCCTACGGGACAGGCTGACACCGGGGAGCTGTTTTTT. Translating gives CASSLPTGQADTGELFF. The chain couples TRBV6-2 or TRBV6-3 to TRBJ2-2; 8 bases map to TRBD1. CDR1 and CDR2 (germline): MNHEY, SVGEGT. This CDR3 contains 17 residues. Trimming removed 4 bases from V and 3 bases from J; junction bases left unmatched: 10.

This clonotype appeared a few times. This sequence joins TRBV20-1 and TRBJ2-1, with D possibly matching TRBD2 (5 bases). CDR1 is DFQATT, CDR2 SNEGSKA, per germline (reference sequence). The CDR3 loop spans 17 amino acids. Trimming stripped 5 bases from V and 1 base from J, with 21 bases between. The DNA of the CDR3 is TGCAGTGCTGACCCGTTGGAGCGGACCCTTTCCTACAATGAGCAGTTCTTC. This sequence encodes CSADPLERTLSYNEQFF.

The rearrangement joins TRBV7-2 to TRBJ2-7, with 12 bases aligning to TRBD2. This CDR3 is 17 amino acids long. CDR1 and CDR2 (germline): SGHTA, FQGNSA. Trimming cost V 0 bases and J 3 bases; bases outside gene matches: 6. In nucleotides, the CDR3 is TGTGCCAGCAGCTTAGCTGGTCTAGCGGGAGGGAACTACGAGCAGTACTTC. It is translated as CASSLAGLAGGNYEQYF. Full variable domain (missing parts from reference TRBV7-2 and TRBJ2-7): GAGVSQSPSNKVTEKGKDVELRCDPISGHTALYWYRQSLGQGLEFLIYFQGNSAPDKSGLPSDRFSAERTGGSVSTLTIQRTQQEDSAVYLCASSLAGLAGGNYEQYFGPGTRLTVT.

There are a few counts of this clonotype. CDR3 coding DNA: TGTGCCAGCAGCTTGGTGGTCGCTAACTATGGCTACACCTTC. Amino acids: CASSLVVANYGYTF. This chain uses TRBV5-6 with TRBJ1-2; D remains unclear. CDR3 length equals 14 residues. Germline V CDR1 and CDR2: SGHDT, YYEEEE. The V end lost 0 bases, the J end lost 0 bases, and 6 bases lay between the germline ends.

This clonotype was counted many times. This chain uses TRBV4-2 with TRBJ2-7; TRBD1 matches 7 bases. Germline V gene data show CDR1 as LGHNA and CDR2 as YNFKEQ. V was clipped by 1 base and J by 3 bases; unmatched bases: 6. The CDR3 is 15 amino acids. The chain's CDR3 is CASSQGQGYLYEQYF. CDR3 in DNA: TGTGCCAGCAGCCAAGGACAGGGCTATCTCTACGAGCAGTACTTC.

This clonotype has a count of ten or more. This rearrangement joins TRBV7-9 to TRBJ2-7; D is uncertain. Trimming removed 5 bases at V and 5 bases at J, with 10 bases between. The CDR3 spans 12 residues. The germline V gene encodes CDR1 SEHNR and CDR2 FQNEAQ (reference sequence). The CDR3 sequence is CASSLAPDEQYF. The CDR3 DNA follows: TGTGCCAGCAGCCTCGCGCCCGACGAGCAGTACTTC.

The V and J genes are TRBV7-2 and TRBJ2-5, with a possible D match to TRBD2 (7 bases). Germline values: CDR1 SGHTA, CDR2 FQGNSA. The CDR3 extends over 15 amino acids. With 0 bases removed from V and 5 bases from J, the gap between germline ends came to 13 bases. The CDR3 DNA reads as TGTGCCAGCAGCTTAGCCCCTAGGGGGGGGGAGACCCAGTACTTC. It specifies CASSLAPRGGETQYF. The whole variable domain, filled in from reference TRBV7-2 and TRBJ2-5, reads GAGVSQSPSNKVTEKGKDVELRCDPISGHTALYWYRQSLGQGLEFLIYFQGNSAPDKSGLPSDRFSAERTGGSVSTLTIQRTQQEDSAVYLCASSLAPRGGETQYFGPGTRLLVL.

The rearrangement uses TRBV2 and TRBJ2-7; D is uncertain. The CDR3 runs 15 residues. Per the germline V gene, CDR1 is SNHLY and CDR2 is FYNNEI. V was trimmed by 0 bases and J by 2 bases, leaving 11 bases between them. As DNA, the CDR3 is TGTGCCAGCAGTGAAGCACAGCCGCTCGCCTACGAGCAGTACTTC. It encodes CASSEAQPLAYEQYF.

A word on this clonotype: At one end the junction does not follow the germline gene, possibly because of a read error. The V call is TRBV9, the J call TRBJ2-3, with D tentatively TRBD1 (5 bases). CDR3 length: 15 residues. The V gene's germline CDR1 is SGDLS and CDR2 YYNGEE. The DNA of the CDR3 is TGTGCCAGCAGCGTAGATCCAGGGCCCACAGATAAGCAGTATTTT. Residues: CASSVDPGPTDKQYF.

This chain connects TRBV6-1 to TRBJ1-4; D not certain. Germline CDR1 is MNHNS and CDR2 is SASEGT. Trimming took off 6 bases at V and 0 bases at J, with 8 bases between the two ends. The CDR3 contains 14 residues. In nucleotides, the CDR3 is TGTGCCAGCAGATCCAGTGCAACTAATGAAAAACTGTTTTTT. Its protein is CASRSSATNEKLFF.

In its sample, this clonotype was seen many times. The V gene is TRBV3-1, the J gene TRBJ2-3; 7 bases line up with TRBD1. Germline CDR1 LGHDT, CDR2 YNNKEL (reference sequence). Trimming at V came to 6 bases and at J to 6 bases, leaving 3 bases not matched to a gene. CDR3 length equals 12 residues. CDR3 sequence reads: CASRLGGDTQYF. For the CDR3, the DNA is TGTGCCAGCAGGCTAGGGGGCGATACGCAGTATTTT.

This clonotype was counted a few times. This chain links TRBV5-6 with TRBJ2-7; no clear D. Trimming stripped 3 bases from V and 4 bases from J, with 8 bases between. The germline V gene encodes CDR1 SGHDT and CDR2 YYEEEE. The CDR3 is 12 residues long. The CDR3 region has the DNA TGTGCCAGCAGCTCCTCCCTTTACGAGCAGTACTTC. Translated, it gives CASSSSLYEQYF.

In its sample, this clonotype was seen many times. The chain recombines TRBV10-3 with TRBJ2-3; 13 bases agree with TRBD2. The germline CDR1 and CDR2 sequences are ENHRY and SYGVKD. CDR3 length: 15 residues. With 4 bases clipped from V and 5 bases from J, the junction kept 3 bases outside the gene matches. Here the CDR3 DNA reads TGTGCCATCAGTGGGACTAGCGGGGGAGGAGATACGCAGTATTTT. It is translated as CAISGTSGGGDTQYF.

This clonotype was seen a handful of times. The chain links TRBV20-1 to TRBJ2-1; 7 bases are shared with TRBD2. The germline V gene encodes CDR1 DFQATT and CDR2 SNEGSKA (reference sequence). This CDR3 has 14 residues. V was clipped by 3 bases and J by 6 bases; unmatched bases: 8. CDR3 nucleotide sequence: TGCAGTGCTAGTTTAGGACTAGATTCCAATGAGCAGTTCTTC. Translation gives CSASLGLDSNEQFF.